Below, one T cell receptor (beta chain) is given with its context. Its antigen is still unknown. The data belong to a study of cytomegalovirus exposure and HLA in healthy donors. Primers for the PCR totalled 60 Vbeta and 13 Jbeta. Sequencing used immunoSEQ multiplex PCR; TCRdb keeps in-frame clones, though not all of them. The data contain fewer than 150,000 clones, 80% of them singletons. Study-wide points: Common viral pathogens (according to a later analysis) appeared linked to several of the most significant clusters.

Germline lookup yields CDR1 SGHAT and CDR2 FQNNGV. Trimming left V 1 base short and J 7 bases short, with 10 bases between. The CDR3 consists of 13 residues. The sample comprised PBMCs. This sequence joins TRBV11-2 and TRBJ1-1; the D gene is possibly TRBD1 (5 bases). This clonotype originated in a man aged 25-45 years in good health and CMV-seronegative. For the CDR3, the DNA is TGTGCCAGCAGCTTAGTGCGACAGCTTGAAGCTTTCTTT. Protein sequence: CASSLVRQLEAFF.